Each of the 20 T cell receptor beta chains below was sequenced from the same sample in a study of T-cell memory formation after mild COVID-19. TCRdb processed the 5' RACE reads anew with MiXCR; each CDR3 protein has one entry. This sample has around 340,000 distinct CDR3 sequences, with approximately 15% found just once. Sequencing was done on a sample of PBMCs or a T cell subset sorted from them (not recorded which). These receptors were obtained from a young man who had mild COVID-19 (a few samples of this study predate the infection). Cell type and time point are not known.

This clonotype turned up a few times. The chain recombines TRBV29-1 with TRBJ2-3; D uncertain. Trimming took off 0 bases at V and 0 bases at J, with 4 bases between the two ends. The V gene's germline CDR1 is SQVTM and CDR2 ANQGSEA. This CDR3 has 13 residues. Here the CDR3 reads CSVEDWSTDTQYF. CDR3 DNA sequence: TGCAGCGTTGAAGATTGGAGCACAGATACGCAGTATTTT.

The sample holds a few counts of this clonotype. This chain connects TRBV5-1 to TRBJ1-1; 9 bases map to TRBD1. Unmatched junction bases numbered 16, after V lost 5 bases and J lost 2 bases. The CDR3 covers 18 residues. Germline-derived CDR1 and CDR2 are SGHRS and YFSETQ. The CDR3 loop is CASRGTGQGPFHNTEAFF. Written as DNA, the CDR3 is TGCGCCAGCAGAGGTACGGGACAGGGACCCTTTCACAACACTGAAGCTTTCTTT.

The gene calls are TRBV7-9 and TRBJ2-5; unclear D gene. The length of the CDR3 is 14 residues. Germline loops: CDR1 SEHNR, CDR2 FQNEAQ (reference sequence). The V and J ends lost 1 base and 4 bases respectively, with 10 bases between them. The CDR3 DNA follows: TGTGCCAGCAGCTTAGTAGGGTCGACAGAGACCCAGTACTTC. Encoded protein: CASSLVGSTETQYF.

This clonotype has only a few counts. The V and J genes are TRBV7-8 and TRBJ2-1, with 10 nucleotides matching TRBD2. CDR1 is SGHVS and CDR2 is FQNEAQ in the germline V gene. J was trimmed by 4 bases and V by 1 base; bases with no gene match: 4. This CDR3 spans 16 amino acids. CDR3 residues: CASSLDSSGGYNEQFF. CDR3 coding DNA: TGTGCCAGCAGCTTAGATTCTAGCGGGGGATACAATGAGCAGTTCTTC.

This clonotype showed up just a few times. The chain couples TRBV5-1 to TRBJ2-6; D is possibly TRBD1 (7 bases). CDR3 length: 15 residues. Between the trimmed V and J ends, which lost 4 bases and 10 bases, there was a span of 18 bases. Per the germline V gene, CDR1 is SGHRS and CDR2 is YFSETQ. The CDR3 protein is CASSEVGGQSNVLTF. The CDR3 region has the DNA TGCGCCAGCAGCGAAGTCGGGGGACAGTCTAACGTCCTGACTTTC.

The V and J genes are TRBV4-2 and TRBJ1-3; D unclear. Germline assignment: CDR1 LGHNA and CDR2 YNFKEQ. The CDR3 loop spans 15 amino acids. V was clipped by 1 base and J by 0 bases, with 7 bases between them. CDR3 sequence: CASSQAPFSGNTIYF. In DNA, the CDR3 is TGTGCCAGCAGCCAAGCCCCATTCTCTGGAAACACCATATATTTT.

This clonotype was counted only a few times. J is TRBJ1-4 and V is TRBV7-9, with D tentatively TRBD1 (5 bases). The germline V and J ends were trimmed by 5 bases and 17 bases, with 18 bases remaining between them. The CDR3 sequence is 12 residues long. Germline V gives CDR1 SEHNR, CDR2 FQNEAQ (reference sequence). The chain's CDR3 is CASSPSRALCFF. In DNA form, the CDR3 reads TGTGCCAGCAGCCCCTCCAGGGCCTTATGTTTTTTT.

This clonotype was counted a few times. Relative to the germline gene, one junction end is altered; a read error may explain this. CDR3 DNA sequence: TGTGCCAGCAGCTTAGGGACGGTGTTATATTTT. It specifies CASSLGTVLYF. The chain is built from TRBV12-3 or TRBV12-4 and TRBJ1-3; tentatively, D is TRBD1 (5 bases). The CDR3 is made up of 11 amino acids.

The rearrangement links TRBV18 to TRBJ2-7; D might be TRBD1 (5 bases). V lost 2 bases to trimming and J lost 0 bases, with 11 bases between them. Germline values: CDR1 KGHSH, CDR2 LQKENI. This CDR3 is built from 15 residues. This CDR3 is CASSPGALSSYEQYF. In DNA form, the CDR3 reads TGTGCCAGCTCACCAGGGGCCTTAAGCTCCTACGAGCAGTACTTC.

This chain connects TRBV5-1 to TRBJ2-3, with a tentative D call TRBD1 (6 bases). The germline CDR1 and CDR2 sequences are SGHRS and YFSETQ. V lost 6 bases and J lost 5, with 13 bases in between. The CDR3 is 13 residues long. The CDR3 here is CASNPLTGDTQYF. The CDR3 DNA reads TGCGCCAGCAACCCGCTGACAGGAGATACGCAGTATTTT.

This chain uses TRBV4-1 with TRBJ1-1; possible D gene TRBD1, 6 bases. CDR3 length equals 15 residues. V lost 4 bases to trimming and J lost 4 bases, with 16 bases between them. Germline V gene sequence: CDR1 MGHRA, CDR2 YSYEKL. The CDR3 DNA follows: TGCGCCAGCAGCCCCGAGGGAGGGGGAGTCACTGAAGCTTTCTTT. Encoded protein: CASSPEGGGVTEAFF.

The chain couples TRBV19 to TRBJ2-1; perhaps TRBD1 as D (6 bases). V was shortened by 0 bases and J by 4 bases, with 7 bases between the two germline ends. The CDR3 has 14 residues. In germline, CDR1 is LNHDA, CDR2 SQIVND (reference sequence). The CDR3 reads CASSIDTGYNEQFF. CDR3 nucleotides: TGTGCCAGTAGTATAGACACAGGGTACAATGAGCAGTTCTTC.

This clonotype was found a few times. The rearrangement joins TRBV10-3 to TRBJ2-3; weak D call: TRBD2 (6 bases). The germline V gene has CDR1 ENHRY and CDR2 SYGVKD. Trimming took 0 bases from V and 4 from J, leaving 11 bases between them. The CDR3 is 15 amino acids. This chain's CDR3 is CAISESGGEADTQYF. The CDR3 region has the DNA TGTGCCATCAGTGAGTCAGGCGGGGAGGCAGATACGCAGTATTTT.

This clonotype has more than one count but fewer than ten. The chain couples TRBV19 to TRBJ2-7, with a weak D call TRBD1 (5 bases). The CDR3 is 15 amino acids. CDR1 and CDR2 (germline): LNHDA, SQIVND (reference sequence). The ends were cut back, 4 bases at V and 1 base at J, with 14 bases in the middle. CDR3 sequence (DNA): TGTGCCAGTAGTACGGGCACAGGACCATCCTACGAGCAGTACTTC. This gives the protein CASSTGTGPSYEQYF. Full variable domain (rest looked up from reference TRBV19 and TRBJ2-7): DGGITQSPKYLFRKEGQNVTLSCEQNLNHDAMYWYRQDPGQGLRLIYYSQIVNDFQKGDIAEGYSVSREKKESFPLTVTSAQKNPTAFYLCASSTGTGPSYEQYFGPGTRLTVT.

The sample holds a few counts of this clonotype. The chain joins TRBV29-1 to TRBJ1-1; a possible D gene is TRBD1 (6 bases). Trimming removed 4 bases from V and 1 base from J, with 10 bases in between. Germline V lookup: CDR1 SQVTM, CDR2 ANQGSEA. The CDR3 has 13 amino acids. CDR3 residues: CSVGRGANTEAFF. The CDR3 coding sequence is TGCAGCGTTGGCAGGGGAGCGAACACTGAAGCTTTCTTT.

This chain uses TRBV10-3 with TRBJ2-5; no definite D call. Germline V gives CDR1 ENHRY, CDR2 SYGVKD. The length of the CDR3 is 14 residues. Deletions cut 3 bases from V and 4 bases from J, with 12 bases between. The DNA of the CDR3 is TGTGCCATCAGTGACAGGTCTAGTCGAGAGACCCAGTACTTC. This codes for CAISDRSSRETQYF.

The sample holds a few counts of this clonotype. The V and J genes are TRBV7-9 and TRBJ1-4; D possibly corresponds to TRBD1 (6 bases). Germline V gives CDR1 SEHNR, CDR2 FQNEAQ (reference sequence). With 7 bases removed from V and 7 bases from J, the gap between germline ends came to 16 bases. This CDR3 is built from 14 residues. The CDR3 region is CASNQGRGSEKLFF. CDR3 DNA: TGTGCCAGCAACCAAGGCAGGGGAAGTGAAAAACTGTTTTTT.

V gene TRBV21-1 combines with J gene TRBJ1-2; TRBD1 is taken as the D call from the table, unchecked against the DNA. TRBV21-1 is a listed pseudogene. CDR3 length equals 16 residues. The DNA for the CDR3 is TGTGCCAGCAGCAAAGGCCCGGAGGAGACTAACTATGGCTACACCTTC. Translated, it gives CASSKGPEETNYGYTF.

The J gene is TRBJ2-3, the V gene TRBV7-2, with a possible D match to TRBD2 (5 bases). The germline CDR1 and CDR2 sequences are SGHTA and FQGNSA. Trimming removed 3 bases from V and 6 bases from J, with 7 bases in between. CDR3 size: 12 residues. DNA for the CDR3: TGTGCCAGCAGCTTCTCGGGGGATACGCAGTATTTT. Translating gives CASSFSGDTQYF.

The CDR3 bases are TGTGCCAGCAGAATTGGTGGCGCAGATACGCAGTATTTT. Protein product: CASRIGGADTQYF. This chain joins TRBV7-9 and TRBJ2-3; no firm D call. The CDR3 is made up of 13 amino acids. Trimming took off 6 bases at V and 4 bases at J, with 11 bases between the two ends. Germline CDR1 reads SEHNR; CDR2 reads FQNEAQ (reference sequence).